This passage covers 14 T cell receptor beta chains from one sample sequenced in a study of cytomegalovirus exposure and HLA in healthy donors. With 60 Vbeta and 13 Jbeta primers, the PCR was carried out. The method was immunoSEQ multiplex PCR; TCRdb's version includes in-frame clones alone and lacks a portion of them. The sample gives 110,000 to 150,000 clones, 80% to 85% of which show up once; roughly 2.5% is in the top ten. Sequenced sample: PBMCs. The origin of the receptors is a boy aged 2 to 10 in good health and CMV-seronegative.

The CDR3 loop reads CASSREAGGWGYTF. The CDR3 nucleotides read TGTGCCAGCAGTAGGGAAGCCGGGGGATGGGGCTACACCTTC. The chain joins TRBV28 to TRBJ1-2, with D perhaps TRBD1 (5 bases). CDR1 is MDHEN, CDR2 SYDVKM, per germline. Trimming pared 5 bases from V and 8 bases from J, leaving 18 bases between. The CDR3 totals 14 residues.

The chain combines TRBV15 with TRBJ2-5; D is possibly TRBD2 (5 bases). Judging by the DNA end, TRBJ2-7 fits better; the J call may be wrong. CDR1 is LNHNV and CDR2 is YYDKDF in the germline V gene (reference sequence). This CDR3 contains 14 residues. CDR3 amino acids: CATSRDTAGYEQYF. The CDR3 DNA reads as TGTGCCACCAGCAGAGATACTGCGGGCTACGAGCAGTACTTC.

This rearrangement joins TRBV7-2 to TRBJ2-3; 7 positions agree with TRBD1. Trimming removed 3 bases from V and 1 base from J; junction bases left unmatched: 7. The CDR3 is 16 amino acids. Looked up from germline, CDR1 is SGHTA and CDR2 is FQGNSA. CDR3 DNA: TGTGCCAGCAGCTTTCCCTCAGGGGGAGGCACAGATACGCAGTATTTT. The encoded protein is CASSFPSGGGTDTQYF.

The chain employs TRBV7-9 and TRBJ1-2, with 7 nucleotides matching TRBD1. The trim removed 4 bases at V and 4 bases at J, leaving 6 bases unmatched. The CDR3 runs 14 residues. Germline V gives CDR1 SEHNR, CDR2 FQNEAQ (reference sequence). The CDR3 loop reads CASSSEGARYGYTF. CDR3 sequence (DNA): TGTGCCAGCAGCTCAGAGGGGGCTCGCTATGGCTACACCTTC.

The DNA for the CDR3 is TGTGCCAGCAAAATAAGACCCCTGGGAGTTGAGCAGTTCTTC. Encoded protein: CASKIRPLGVEQFF. The chain carries TRBV11-2 and TRBJ2-1; a possible D gene is TRBD2 (5 bases). The CDR3 runs to 14 residues. V was trimmed by 7 bases and J by 9 bases, leaving 19 bases between them. Germline CDR1 and CDR2: SGHAT and FQNNGV. The entire variable domain, with the rest obtained from reference TRBV11-2 and TRBJ2-1, is as follows: EAGVAQSPRYKIIEKRQSVAFWCNPISGHATLYWYQQILGQGPKLLIQFQNNGVVDDSQLPKDRFSAERLKGVDSTLKIQPAKLEDSAVYLCASKIRPLGVEQFFGPGTRLTVL.

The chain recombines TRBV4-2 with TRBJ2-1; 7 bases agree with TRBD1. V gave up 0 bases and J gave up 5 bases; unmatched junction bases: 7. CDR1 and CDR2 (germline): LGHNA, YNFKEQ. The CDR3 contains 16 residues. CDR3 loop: CASSQDRDRDHNEQFF. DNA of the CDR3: TGTGCCAGCAGCCAAGACCGGGACAGAGATCACAATGAGCAGTTCTTC.

The CDR3 nucleotides are TGTGCCATCAGAAGCGTTGACGCGGGAACCTACGAGCAGTACTTC. It codes for CAIRSVDAGTYEQYF. This chain links TRBV10-3 with TRBJ2-7, with a weak D call TRBD2 (6 bases). Trimming took 6 bases from V and 2 from J, leaving 17 bases between them. The CDR3 runs to 15 residues. From germline, CDR1 is ENHRY and CDR2 SYGVKD.

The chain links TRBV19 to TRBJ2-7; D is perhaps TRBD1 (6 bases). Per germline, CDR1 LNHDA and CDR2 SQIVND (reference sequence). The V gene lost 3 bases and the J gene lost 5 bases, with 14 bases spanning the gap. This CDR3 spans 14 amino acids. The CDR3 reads CASSISRGNHEQYF. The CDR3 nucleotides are TGTGCCAGTAGTATTTCTAGGGGGAACCACGAGCAGTACTTC.

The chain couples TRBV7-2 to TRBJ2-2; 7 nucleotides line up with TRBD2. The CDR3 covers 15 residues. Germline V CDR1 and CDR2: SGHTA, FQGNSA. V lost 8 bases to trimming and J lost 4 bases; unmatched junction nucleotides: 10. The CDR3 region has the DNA TGTGCCAGCGGGAGGGAGGGATCGAGCACCGGGGAGCTGTTTTTT. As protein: CASGREGSSTGELFF.

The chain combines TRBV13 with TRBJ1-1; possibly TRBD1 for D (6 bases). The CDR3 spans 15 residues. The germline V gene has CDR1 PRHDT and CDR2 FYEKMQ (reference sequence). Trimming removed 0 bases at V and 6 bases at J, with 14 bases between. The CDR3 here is CASSLGQGRGSEAFF. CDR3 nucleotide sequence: TGTGCCAGCAGCTTAGGCCAGGGCAGGGGCTCTGAAGCTTTCTTT.

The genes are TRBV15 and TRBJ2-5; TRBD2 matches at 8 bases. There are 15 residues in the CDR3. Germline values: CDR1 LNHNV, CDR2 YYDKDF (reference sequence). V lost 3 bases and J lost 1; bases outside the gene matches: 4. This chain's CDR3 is CATSRASGGQETQYF. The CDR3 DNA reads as TGTGCCACCAGCAGGGCGAGCGGGGGCCAAGAGACCCAGTACTTC.

The CDR3 region has the DNA TGTGCCAGCAGCTGGGCGAACACTGAAGCTTTCTTT. Translation gives CASSWANTEAFF. The chain employs TRBV7-2 and TRBJ1-1; D remains unclear. The CDR3 runs to 12 residues. Germline lookup yields CDR1 SGHTA and CDR2 FQGNSA. The V and J ends lost 4 bases and 1 base respectively, with 4 bases between them.

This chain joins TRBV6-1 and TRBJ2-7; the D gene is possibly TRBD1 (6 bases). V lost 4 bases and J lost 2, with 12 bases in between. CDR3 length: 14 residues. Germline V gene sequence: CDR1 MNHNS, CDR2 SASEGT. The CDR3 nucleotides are TGTGCCAGCAGTGCCTTCCGACAGGCCTACGAGCAGTACTTC. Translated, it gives CASSAFRQAYEQYF.

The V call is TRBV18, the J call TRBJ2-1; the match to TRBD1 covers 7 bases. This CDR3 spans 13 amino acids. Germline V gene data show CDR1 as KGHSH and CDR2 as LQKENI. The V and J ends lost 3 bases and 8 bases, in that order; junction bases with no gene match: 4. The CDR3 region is CASSPTGVHEQFF. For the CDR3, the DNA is TGTGCCAGCTCACCCACAGGGGTTCATGAGCAGTTCTTC.